The clone carrying this T cell receptor (beta chain) showed up many times. Its antigen is unknown. The record originates from a study of CD8 T cells in ankylosing spondylitis. The V end was cut by 3 bases, the J end by 8 bases, with 11 bases between. This CDR3 has 13 amino acids. From germline, CDR1 is KGHSH and CDR2 LQKENI. Overall study findings and caveats: Within ankylosing spondylitis blood, a TCR beta motif made up of under 10 highly homologous variants appeared to be characteristic. Past research had described some motif variants in reactive arthritis synovial fluid and blood. Clones linked to disease were reported to show significant enrichment in matched ankylosing spondylitis synovial fluid.

Quantitative 5'-RACE with molecular barcodes produced the TCR beta libraries. In TCRdb, the 5' RACE reads were re-called with MiXCR into one record per CDR3 protein. The sample shows 200,000 to 250,000 distinct CDR3 sequences, roughly a tenth of them seen only once. Source material: blood, either unsorted or a sorted T cell fraction (not recorded which). This clonotype was obtained from a male donor with ankylosing spondylitis or in good health (not recorded which). This chain connects TRBV18 to TRBJ1-3; a weak D match, TRBD1 (5 bases). This CDR3 is CASSPTRGDTIYF. Here the CDR3 DNA reads TGTGCCAGCTCACCCACGAGGGGTGACACCATATATTTT.